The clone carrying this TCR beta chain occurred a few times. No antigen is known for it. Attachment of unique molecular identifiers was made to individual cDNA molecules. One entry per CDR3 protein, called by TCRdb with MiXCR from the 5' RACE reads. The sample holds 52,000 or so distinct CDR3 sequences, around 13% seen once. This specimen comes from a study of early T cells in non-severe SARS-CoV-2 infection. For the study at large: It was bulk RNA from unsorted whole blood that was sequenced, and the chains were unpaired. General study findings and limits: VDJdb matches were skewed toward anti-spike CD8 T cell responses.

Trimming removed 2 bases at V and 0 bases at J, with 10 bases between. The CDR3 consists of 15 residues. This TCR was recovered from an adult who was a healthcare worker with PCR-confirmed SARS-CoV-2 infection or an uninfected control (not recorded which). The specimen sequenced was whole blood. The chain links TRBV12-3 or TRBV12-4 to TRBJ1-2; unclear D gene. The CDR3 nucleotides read TGTGCCAGCAGTTTAACTAGAACGGCTAACTATGGCTACACCTTC. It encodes CASSLTRTANYGYTF.